Listed below are T cell receptor beta chains from one sample, sequenced in a study of identical twins. TCRdb re-derived calls from the 5' RACE reads in MiXCR, one entry per CDR3 protein. The sample has around 1.7 million distinct CDR3 sequences, under 35% seen once. The sequenced sample consisted of cord blood. These TCRs come from a newborn girl in good health. CDR3s include the opening cysteine and the closing phenylalanine or tryptophan. D genes are given only for firm matches. Clone size, where shown, is once, few, many, or a class for clones that have expanded.

J: TRBJ2-1; size: NA; V: TRBV2; D: NA; CDR3: CASMQVAYNEQFF; DNA: TGTGCCAGCATGCAGGTGGCCTACAATGAGCAGTTCTTC
J: TRBJ1-2; size: NA; V: TRBV29-1; D: TRBD1; CDR3: CSVVDRGPDYGYTF; DNA: TGCAGCGTTGTGGACAGGGGGCCCGACTATGGCTACACCTTC
J: TRBJ2-2; size: few; V: TRBV11-1; D: TRBD2; CDR3: CASGGDFERNTGELFF; DNA: TGTGCCAGCGGGGGGGACTTCGAACGTAACACCGGGGAGCTGTTTTTT
J: TRBJ1-2; size: many; V: TRBV3-1; D: NA; CDR3: CASSRPNYGYTF; DNA: TGTGCCAGCAGCCGGCCTAACTATGGCTACACCTTC
J: TRBJ2-1; size: many; V: TRBV12-5; D: TRBD1; CDR3: CASGLGQGNEQFF; DNA: TGTGCTAGTGGTTTGGGACAGGGCAATGAGCAGTTCTTC
J: TRBJ2-1; size: NA; V: TRBV12-3/TRBV12-4; D: NA; CDR3: CASSLAARRSEQFF; DNA: TGTGCCAGCAGTTTAGCAGCTAGACGGAGTGAGCAGTTCTTC
J: TRBJ2-7; size: few; V: TRBV20-1; D: NA; CDR3: CRGLDYEQYF; DNA: TGCAGGGGACTCGACTACGAGCAGTACTTC
J: TRBJ2-1; size: few; V: TRBV27; D: NA; CDR3: CASSLRQFSYNEQFF; DNA: TGTGCCAGCAGTTTAAGACAGTTCTCCTACAATGAGCAGTTCTTC
J: TRBJ1-4; size: few; V: TRBV29-1; D: TRBD1; CDR3: CSAGTAYEKLFF; DNA: TGTTCGGCCGGGACAGCGTATGAAAAACTGTTTTTT
J: TRBJ1-2; size: NA; V: TRBV12-3/TRBV12-4; D: NA; CDR3: CASSLVFYGYTF; DNA: TGTGCCAGCAGCCTCGTTTTCTATGGCTACACCTTC
J: TRBJ1-2; size: few; V: TRBV7-8; D: NA; CDR3: CASSFLRQGGGYTF; DNA: TGTGCCAGCAGCTTCTTGAGGCAGGGCGGGGGCTACACCTTC
J: TRBJ2-3; size: NA; V: TRBV9; D: NA; CDR3: CVSSVGPGVTDTQYF; DNA: TGTGTCAGCAGCGTAGGTCCCGGGGTCACAGATACGCAGTATTTT
J: TRBJ2-1; size: NA; V: TRBV10-2; D: NA; CDR3: CASMVGSYNEQFF; DNA: TGCGCCAGCATGGTGGGTTCCTACAATGAGCAGTTCTTC
J: TRBJ2-3; size: NA; V: TRBV2; D: NA; CDR3: CATTLQGVGADTQYF; DNA: TGTGCCACCACACTTCAGGGTGTCGGAGCAGATACGCAGTATTTT
J: TRBJ2-3; size: few; V: TRBV5-4; D: NA; CDR3: CASSRYQTGRTDTQYF; DNA: TGTGCCAGCAGCCGTTACCAAACAGGCCGCACAGATACGCAGTATTTT
J: TRBJ2-7; size: NA; V: TRBV7-2; D: NA; CDR3: CASSLSAGDYEQYF; DNA: TGTGCCAGCAGTTTGTCGGCAGGGGACTACGAGCAGTACTTC
J: TRBJ2-5; size: NA; V: TRBV2; D: TRBD2; CDR3: CASTLAGAQGETQYF; DNA: TGTGCCAGCACCCTAGCGGGGGCCCAGGGAGAGACCCAGTACTTC
J: TRBJ1-3; size: NA; V: TRBV6-6; D: NA; CDR3: CASRDAGLRSGNTIYF; DNA: TGTGCCAGCAGGGACGCGGGACTCCGCTCTGGAAACACCATATATTTT
J: TRBJ2-1; size: few; V: TRBV25-1; D: TRBD2; CDR3: CASSVSLAGHNEQFF; DNA: TGTGCCAGCAGTGTGTCCCTAGCGGGGCACAATGAGCAGTTCTTC
J: TRBJ2-1; size: many; V: TRBV10-3; D: TRBD2; CDR3: CATSALPSGGYNEQFF; DNA: TGTGCCACCTCAGCCCTCCCTAGCGGGGGCTACAATGAGCAGTTCTTC
J: TRBJ1-5; size: many; V: TRBV28; D: NA; CDR3: CASWTSNQPQHF; DNA: TGTGCCAGCTGGACTAGCAATCAGCCCCAGCATTTT
J: TRBJ1-4; size: few; V: TRBV28; D: TRBD1; CDR3: CASSSAAGTGNEKLFF; DNA: TGTGCCAGCAGTTCCGCCGCCGGGACAGGGAATGAAAAACTGTTTTTT
J: TRBJ1-2; size: NA; V: TRBV6-5; D: NA; CDR3: CASSNTGAENYGYTF; DNA: TGTGCCAGCAGTAATACCGGGGCGGAGAACTATGGCTACACCTTC
J: TRBJ1-1; size: few; V: TRBV25-1; D: NA; CDR3: CASSEAGVKTEAFF; DNA: TGTGCCAGCAGTGAGGCGGGGGTGAAGACTGAAGCTTTCTTT
J: TRBJ2-5; size: NA; V: TRBV5-1; D: TRBD2; CDR3: CASSPEMAGGETQYF; DNA: TGCGCCAGCAGCCCAGAGATGGCGGGGGGAGAGACCCAGTACTTC
J: TRBJ2-1; size: NA; V: TRBV20-1; D: TRBD2; CDR3: CSARILAGLGISYNEQFF; DNA: TGCAGTGCTAGAATCCTAGCGGGCTTGGGAATCTCCTACAATGAGCAGTTCTTC
J: TRBJ2-5; size: NA; V: TRBV7-8; D: NA; CDR3: CASSHRLVQETQYF; DNA: TGTGCCAGCAGTCACAGACTAGTCCAAGAGACCCAGTACTTC
J: TRBJ2-3; size: NA; V: TRBV7-9; D: TRBD2; CDR3: CVSSLAGTQYF; DNA: TGTGTCAGCAGCTTAGCGGGGACGCAGTATTTT
J: TRBJ2-5; size: NA; V: TRBV30; D: TRBD2; CDR3: CAWSPLAGGQETQYF; DNA: TGTGCCTGGAGCCCTTTAGCGGGGGGACAAGAGACCCAGTACTTC
J: TRBJ1-1; size: NA; V: TRBV13; D: NA; CDR3: CASSLGRVLNAEAFF; DNA: TGTGCCAGCAGCTTAGGCAGGGTGCTGAACGCTGAAGCTTTCTTT
J: TRBJ2-5; size: NA; V: TRBV12-3/TRBV12-4; D: TRBD1; CDR3: CASSAQGGGETQYF; DNA: TGTGCCAGCAGCGCGCAAGGGGGCGGAGAGACCCAGTACTTC
J: TRBJ2-7; size: few; V: TRBV27; D: TRBD1; CDR3: CASSLTYRGKYEQYF; DNA: TGTGCCAGCAGTTTAACTTACAGGGGCAAGTACGAGCAGTACTTC
J: TRBJ2-2; size: once; V: TRBV11-2; D: NA; CDR3: CASSLRGRTLRTPGELFF; DNA: TGTGCCAGCAGCCTGAGGGGACGGACTCTTCGCACACCCGGGGAGCTGTTTTTT
J: TRBJ2-1; size: NA; V: TRBV5-6; D: NA; CDR3: CASSLIGLRYNEQFF; DNA: TGTGCCAGCAGCTTGATAGGACTACGATACAATGAGCAGTTCTTC
J: TRBJ2-1; size: NA; V: TRBV19; D: NA; CDR3: CASMWYNEQFF; DNA: TGTGCCAGTATGTGGTACAATGAGCAGTTCTTC
J: TRBJ2-5; size: few; V: TRBV10-3; D: NA; CDR3: CAISGPPTRGLEETQYF; DNA: TGTGCCATCAGTGGCCCCCCTACCCGGGGGCTGGAGGAGACCCAGTACTTC
J: TRBJ2-5; size: few; V: TRBV27; D: TRBD2; CDR3: CASSSSFSGSEQYF; DNA: TGTGCCAGCAGTTCCTCTTTTAGCGGGAGTGAGCAGTACTTC
J: TRBJ2-1; size: few; V: TRBV11-2; D: NA; CDR3: CASSATKLDEQFF; DNA: TGTGCCAGCAGCGCGACTAAGCTTGATGAGCAGTTCTTC
J: TRBJ2-1; size: NA; V: TRBV20-1; D: TRBD2; CDR3: CSAPPGTSGSYNEQFF; DNA: TGCAGTGCTCCACCCGGGACTAGCGGCTCCTACAATGAGCAGTTCTTC
J: TRBJ1-5; size: few; V: TRBV28; D: NA; CDR3: CASRESNQPQHF; DNA: TGCGCCAGTCGGGAGTCCAATCAGCCCCAGCATTTT
J: TRBJ2-7; size: NA; V: TRBV28; D: NA; CDR3: CTSSLPQTAYEQYF; DNA: TGTACCAGCAGTTTACCCCAGACAGCCTACGAGCAGTACTTC
J: TRBJ2-7; size: few; V: TRBV7-2; D: NA; CDR3: CASSLDPWRGEQYF; DNA: TGTGCCAGCAGCTTAGACCCCTGGAGAGGCGAGCAGTACTTC